The source of this TCR beta chain is a study of blood T cell repertoires in COVID-19. At the level of the study: Samples representing acute and convalescent COVID-19 were sourced from the United States, Italy and Spain.

Original data processing: Reference gene primer amplification yielded estimated nucleated cell counts. Assay used: immunoSEQ multiplex PCR; TCRdb lists only in-frame clones, some missing. Clonal size and the V and J genes are those of that table, whereas D and trimming came from the DNA. In the table there are some 68,000 clones, about four fifths of which are singletons. The germline CDR1 and CDR2 sequences are SGHVS and FQNEAQ. The length of the CDR3 is 12 residues. The V end lost 5 bases, the J end lost 10 bases, and 12 bases lay between the germline ends. The clonotype was recovered from a man between 65 and 85 years old with acute or convalescent COVID-19. This chain links TRBV7-8 with TRBJ2-1; D may be TRBD1 (5 bases). Sequenced sample: peripheral blood. Here the CDR3 reads CASSPRQTEQFF. The CDR3 bases are TGTGCCAGCAGCCCTAGACAGACCGAGCAGTTCTTC. The full variable domain, rest sourced from reference TRBV7-8 and TRBJ2-1, is GAGVSQSPRYKVAKRGQDVALRCDPISGHVSLFWYQQALGQGPEFLTYFQNEAQLDKSGLPSDRFFAERPEGSVSTLKIQRTQQEDSAVYLCASSPRQTEQFFGPGTRLTVL.